This TCR beta chain was captured in a study of Ad26.COV2.S vaccination and SARS-CoV-2 variants. Treatment: around 19 received Ad26.COV2.S at low or high dose, single or two shots; roughly five received placebo; per-sample allocation not given. The investigators took samples on day 63 after the first vaccine or placebo injection. An 18-55-year-old adult in Boston served as donor. The CDR3 is 12 residues long. Germline V CDR1 and CDR2: GTSNPN, SVGIG (reference sequence). Trimming took 5 bases from V and 6 from J, leaving 13 bases between them. TCRdb keeps only in-frame clones here, not all; method: immunoSEQ multiplex PCR. Here the sample spans about 460,000 clones, around 89% being singletons. Study outcomes and limitations: After vaccination, reports described spike-specific CD8+ and CD4+ T cell responses as showing substantial breadth. Total responses of T cells may have been underestimated by the analyses of TCR breadth and depth.

For this clone: Its target is not known.

The starting material was peripheral blood, obtained in a trial of Ad26.COV2.S vaccine versus placebo. This receptor was identified in a person aged 18-65 years who received the Ad26.COV2.S COVID-19 vaccine or a placebo. V and J are TRBV30 and TRBJ1-1, with D perhaps matching TRBD1 (5 bases). Here the CDR3 reads CAWGQGRSEAFF. The CDR3, as DNA: TGTGCCTGGGGCCAGGGAAGGTCTGAAGCTTTCTTT.